A single sample gave rise to the 28 T cell receptor beta chains below, sequenced in a study of blood T cell repertoires in COVID-19. The assay was immunoSEQ multiplex PCR, and TCRdb's table has in-frame clones only and misses some. This sample has 300,000 to 350,000 clones; around 90% occur once, and the top ten carry around 5%. Sequences were obtained from PBMCs or T cells enriched from blood (not recorded which). Receptors originate from a young man who had recovered from COVID-19.

The J gene is TRBJ2-5, the V gene TRBV5-1; TRBD2 matches at 7 bases. The CDR3 is 14 amino acids. Germline lookup yields CDR1 SGHRS and CDR2 YFSETQ. V shed 1 base, J shed 7 bases, and the junction held 7 bases outside the gene matches. The CDR3 sequence is CASSLSQGGGTQYF. In DNA, the CDR3 is TGCGCCAGCAGCTTGAGTCAGGGCGGGGGGACCCAGTACTTC.

This chain uses TRBV7-2 with TRBJ2-3; D remains unclear. V lost 3 bases to trimming and J lost 5 bases, with 9 bases between them. Germline V gene sequence: CDR1 SGHTA, CDR2 FQGNSA. The CDR3 loop spans 13 amino acids. The CDR3 sequence: CASSLETGDTQYF. For the CDR3, the DNA is TGTGCCAGCAGCTTGGAGACGGGAGATACGCAGTATTTT.

The rearrangement joins TRBV28 to TRBJ1-5; 11 nucleotides agree with TRBD1. CDR1 and CDR2 from the germline V gene are MDHEN and SYDVKM. With 5 bases clipped from V and 2 bases from J, the junction kept 5 bases outside the gene matches. This CDR3 region has 16 residues. The CDR3 sequence: CASSPGTGGGNQPQHF. The CDR3 region has the DNA TGTGCCAGCAGTCCTGGGACAGGGGGAGGCAATCAGCCCCAGCATTTT.

This chain uses TRBV19 with TRBJ2-1, with D perhaps TRBD2 (6 bases). The CDR3 extends over 17 amino acids. Germline-derived CDR1 and CDR2 are LNHDA and SQIVND (reference sequence). V lost 4 bases to trimming and J lost 1 base, with 17 bases between them. The CDR3 is CASSNPRGSGSYNEQFF. The DNA of the CDR3 is TGTGCCAGTAGTAACCCTCGGGGGTCGGGGTCCTACAATGAGCAGTTCTTC.

The rearrangement uses TRBV7-9 and TRBJ2-7; tentatively, D is TRBD2 (6 bases). From germline, CDR1 is SEHNR and CDR2 FQNEAQ (reference sequence). This CDR3 has 15 residues. Between the trimmed V and J ends, which lost 4 bases and 6 bases, there was a span of 19 bases. This CDR3 reads CASSSRDSALSEQYF. CDR3 DNA sequence: TGTGCCAGCAGCTCCCGGGACTCAGCACTGAGCGAGCAGTACTTC.

This sequence joins TRBV24-1 and TRBJ2-5; 8 bases are shared with TRBD1. Trimming cost V 3 bases and J 2 bases; bases outside gene matches: 7. CDR3 length equals 16 residues. Germline CDR1 KGHDR, CDR2 SFDVKD. CDR3 loop: CATSDSIGTGQETQYF. The CDR3 coding sequence is TGTGCCACCAGTGATAGCATAGGGACAGGACAAGAGACCCAGTACTTC.

The J gene is TRBJ2-7, the V gene TRBV13; 9 bases fit TRBD1. This CDR3 contains 16 residues. V trimming: 4 bases; J trimming: 4 bases; junction bases outside the gene matches: 11. Per germline, CDR1 PRHDT and CDR2 FYEKMQ (reference sequence). In nucleotides, the CDR3 is TGTGCCAGCAGCTCCCGCGTGACAGGGGGAGGGTACGAGCAGTACTTC. It encodes CASSSRVTGGGYEQYF.

The V call is TRBV10-3, the J call TRBJ2-5, with D uncertain. CDR3 length equals 14 residues. Germline CDR1 and CDR2: ENHRY and SYGVKD. The V end lost 3 bases, the J end lost 4 bases, and 12 bases lay between the germline ends. CDR3 bases: TGTGCCATCAGTGATAAGGTAGACTCAGAGACCCAGTACTTC. Residues: CAISDKVDSETQYF.

This chain uses TRBV5-4 with TRBJ2-1; 10 bases line up with TRBD2. V lost 2 bases and J lost 4; bases outside the gene matches: 3. This CDR3 comprises 15 residues. CDR1 and CDR2 (germline): SGHNT, YYREEE (reference sequence). The CDR3 nucleotides are TGTGCCAGCAGCTTAGCGGGGGGGATTTACAATGAGCAGTTCTTC. As protein: CASSLAGGIYNEQFF.

This rearrangement joins TRBV19 to TRBJ2-3; 9 positions match TRBD1. Germline V gene sequence: CDR1 LNHDA, CDR2 SQIVND (reference sequence). V trimming: 7 bases; J trimming: 1 base; junction bases outside the gene matches: 3. This CDR3 has 14 amino acids. As DNA, the CDR3 is TGTGCCAGTATGGACAGGGGTGGCACAGATACGCAGTATTTT. Translation: CASMDRGGTDTQYF.

The genes are TRBV5-4 and TRBJ1-1; 7 bases map to TRBD1. Germline V gives CDR1 SGHNT, CDR2 YYREEE (reference sequence). This CDR3 has 15 amino acids. Unmatched junction bases numbered 5, after V lost 3 bases and J lost 0 bases. CDR3 bases: TGTGCCAGCAGCTGGGGGACAGTCATGAACACTGAAGCTTTCTTT. Amino acids: CASSWGTVMNTEAFF.

This clone was recorded only once. The chain has TRBV29-1 and TRBJ1-4; 7 bases agree with TRBD1. The CDR3 covers 13 residues. Per germline, CDR1 SQVTM and CDR2 ANQGSEA. The junction had 6 bases not matched to a gene; V was cut back by 4 bases and J by 7 bases. The CDR3 is CSVAGGSSEKLFF. DNA of the CDR3: TGCAGCGTTGCAGGGGGTTCTAGTGAAAAACTGTTTTTT.

The genes are TRBV20-1 and TRBJ1-5; the match to TRBD1 covers 10 bases. J lost 0 bases, V lost 3 bases, and 11 bases had no gene match. Germline values: CDR1 DFQATT, CDR2 SNEGSKA (reference sequence). This CDR3 is built from 18 residues. This CDR3 is CSASRGQGRLYSNQPQHF. DNA for the CDR3: TGCAGTGCTAGTAGGGGACAGGGGCGACTCTATAGCAATCAGCCCCAGCATTTT.

V usage is TRBV3-1 (or the pseudogene TRBV3-2) and J usage is TRBJ2-7; the match to TRBD2 covers 8 bases. From germline, CDR1 is LGHDT and CDR2 YNNKEL (reference sequence). With V trimmed by 1 base and J by 3 bases, 5 bases remained unmatched. This CDR3 region has 15 residues. This CDR3 reads CASSQVPAGDYEQYF. DNA for the CDR3: TGTGCCAGCAGCCAAGTCCCAGCGGGGGACTACGAGCAGTACTTC.

This clone was seen just once. The V and J genes are TRBV19 and TRBJ2-1; tentatively, D is TRBD2 (6 bases). Germline CDR1 and CDR2: LNHDA and SQIVND (reference sequence). Trimming took off 9 bases at V and 0 bases at J, with 9 bases between the two ends. The CDR3 covers 13 residues. The CDR3 loop is CASGGSSYNEQFF. As DNA, the CDR3 is TGTGCCAGCGGGGGAAGCTCCTACAATGAGCAGTTCTTC. The full variable domain, completed using reference TRBV19 and TRBJ2-1, is DGGITQSPKYLFRKEGQNVTLSCEQNLNHDAMYWYRQDPGQGLRLIYYSQIVNDFQKGDIAEGYSVSREKKESFPLTVTSAQKNPTAFYLCASGGSSYNEQFFGPGTRLTVL.

CDR3 amino acids: CASSEATTGEETQYF. CDR3 nucleotide sequence: TGTGCCAGCAGTGAAGCCACCACAGGGGAAGAGACCCAGTACTTC. The chain carries TRBV2 and TRBJ2-5; 7 bases agree with TRBD1. Looked up from germline, CDR1 is SNHLY and CDR2 is FYNNEI. The V segment lost 0 bases and the J segment 3 bases; nucleotides outside the gene matches: 4. The CDR3 is made up of 15 amino acids.

The gene calls are TRBV19 and TRBJ2-7, with 8 bases lining up with TRBD2. Losses at the gene ends were 10 bases for V and 3 bases for J; bases not matched to a gene: 14. Germline V lookup: CDR1 LNHDA, CDR2 SQIVND (reference sequence). This CDR3 comprises 15 residues. CDR3 loop: CATTSGGTSVYEQYF. CDR3 DNA: TGTGCCACCACCTCCGGCGGGACTAGTGTCTACGAGCAGTACTTC.

This chain joins TRBV6-2 or TRBV6-3 and TRBJ2-7; TRBD2 agrees at 11 bases. Per germline, CDR1 MNHEY and CDR2 SVGEGT. V shed 5 bases, J shed 1 base, and the junction held 1 base outside the gene matches. The CDR3 has 14 residues. This chain's CDR3 is CASSRLAGSYEQYF. Written as DNA, the CDR3 is TGTGCCAGCAGTCGACTAGCGGGATCCTACGAGCAGTACTTC.

The V call is TRBV30, the J call TRBJ2-7; 8 positions agree with TRBD1. The CDR3 runs 13 residues. With V trimmed by 4 bases and J by 4 bases, 6 bases remained unmatched. From germline, CDR1 is GTSNPN and CDR2 SVGIG (reference sequence). CDR3 in DNA: TGTGCCTGGATGGACAGGGCCGGGTACGAGCAGTACTTC. It yields the protein CAWMDRAGYEQYF.

This chain's CDR3 is CASSLWQGFDQPQHF. The CDR3 bases are TGTGCCAGCAGTTTGTGGCAGGGGTTCGATCAGCCCCAGCATTTT. V usage is TRBV28 and J usage is TRBJ1-5, with D possibly TRBD1 on 6 matching bases. The length of the CDR3 is 15 residues. V lost 3 bases, J lost 5 bases, and 14 bases lay in between. The germline CDR1 and CDR2 sequences are MDHEN and SYDVKM.

The chain employs TRBV6-5 and TRBJ2-2; D possibly corresponds to TRBD2 (6 bases). The CDR3 extends over 12 amino acids. V dropped 7 bases and J dropped 13 bases, with 16 bases sitting between them. In germline, CDR1 is MNHEY, CDR2 SVGAGI. The CDR3 DNA reads as TGTGCCAGCACTGCGGGATTCGAAGTGCTGTTTTTT. Its translation is CASTAGFEVLFF.

V usage is TRBV2 and J usage is TRBJ2-7; 9 nucleotides match TRBD1. Germline V lookup: CDR1 SNHLY, CDR2 FYNNEI. The CDR3 has 13 residues. J gave up 6 bases and V 5 bases, and 5 bases lay outside the gene matches. The CDR3: CASSNRQGGEQYF. The CDR3 DNA reads as TGTGCCAGCAGTAATCGACAGGGGGGCGAGCAGTACTTC. Supplemented by reference TRBV2 and TRBJ2-7, the full variable domain reads EPEVTQTPSHQVTQMGQEVILRCVPISNHLYFYWYRQILGQKVEFLVSFYNNEISEKSEIFDDQFSVERPDGSNFTLKIRSTKLEDSAMYFCASSNRQGGEQYFGPGTRLTVT.

This chain uses TRBV6-2 or TRBV6-3 with TRBJ2-7, with a tentative D call TRBD1 (6 bases). The length of the CDR3 is 16 residues. Germline-derived CDR1 and CDR2 are MNHEY and SVGEGT. V lost 5 bases and J 5 bases, leaving 22 bases between the germline ends. CDR3 protein: CASSRSTGPLSDEQYF. As DNA, the CDR3 is TGTGCCAGCAGTCGCTCGACAGGTCCCCTTTCAGACGAGCAGTACTTC.

The gene calls are TRBV19 and TRBJ1-1; TRBD1 matches at 8 bases. From germline, CDR1 is LNHDA and CDR2 SQIVND (reference sequence). With 7 bases clipped from V and 0 bases from J, the junction kept 7 bases outside the gene matches. This CDR3 comprises 15 residues. The CDR3 bases are TGTGCCAGTACCCTGGGACAGGTCTTGAACACTGAAGCTTTCTTT. It encodes CASTLGQVLNTEAFF.

The gene calls are TRBV6-2 or TRBV6-3 and TRBJ2-3; D ambiguous. V shed 4 bases and J shed 1 base, with 12 bases lying between them. This CDR3 has 15 amino acids. Germline-derived CDR1 and CDR2 are MNHEY and SVGEGT. The CDR3 region has the DNA TGTGCCAGCAGTTTTGAACTACGGGGCACAGATACGCAGTATTTT. This sequence encodes CASSFELRGTDTQYF.

The chain joins TRBV27 to TRBJ1-6, with D unresolved. V lost 5 bases, J lost 8 bases, and 13 bases lay in between. The CDR3 spans 14 residues. Germline values: CDR1 MNHEY, CDR2 SMNVEV (reference sequence). CDR3 in DNA: TGTGCCAGCAGTCCCGACACCGTGTATTCACCCCTCCACTTT. Translation gives CASSPDTVYSPLHF.

This clone was observed a single time. V gene TRBV9 combines with J gene TRBJ2-2; TRBD1 aligns across 8 bases. The germline V gene encodes CDR1 SGDLS and CDR2 YYNGEE. CDR3 length equals 16 residues. Trimming removed 4 bases from V and 3 bases from J; junction bases left unmatched: 8. The CDR3 protein is CASSPRGQVDTGELFF. As DNA, the CDR3 is TGTGCCAGCAGCCCCAGGGGACAGGTGGACACCGGGGAGCTGTTTTTT.

In nucleotides, the CDR3 is TGTGCCAGCAGTCCAGGGGTAGTGAACACTGAAGCTTTCTTT. As protein: CASSPGVVNTEAFF. This chain links TRBV7-8 with TRBJ1-1; a possible D gene is TRBD1 (6 bases). The CDR3 has 14 amino acids. CDR1 and CDR2 from the germline V gene are SGHVS and FQNEAQ. Deletions cut 6 bases from V and 0 bases from J, with 11 bases between.